One sample yielded the 7 T cell receptor beta chains listed below, sequenced in a study of blood T cell repertoires in COVID-19. The method was immunoSEQ multiplex PCR; TCRdb's version includes in-frame clones alone and lacks a portion of them. The sample comprises about 170,000 clones, approximately 86% of which are singletons, and just over 2.5% rests with the top ten. The sample consisted of peripheral blood. All receptors derive from a woman aged 80 or older with COVID-19, enrolled during active disease.

The gene calls are TRBV10-3 and TRBJ2-2; the D is unclear. The germline V gene encodes CDR1 ENHRY and CDR2 SYGVKD. The CDR3 spans 15 residues. The germline V and J ends were trimmed by 6 bases and 6 bases, with 17 bases remaining between them. CDR3 bases: TGTGCCATCAGCGAAACCCGAGTAGAGGCCGGGGAGCTGTTTTTT. Translation gives CAISETRVEAGELFF.

The J gene is TRBJ2-1, the V gene TRBV7-2; 8 positions match TRBD2. Germline V gene sequence: CDR1 SGHTA, CDR2 FQGNSA. Trimming took 0 bases from V and 6 from J; bases not matched to a gene: 7. This CDR3 is 16 amino acids long. CDR3 residues: CASSLAPAGAGNEQFF. The CDR3 nucleotides read TGTGCCAGCAGCTTAGCCCCAGCGGGAGCAGGCAATGAGCAGTTCTTC.

The V call is TRBV28, the J call TRBJ1-4; D is possibly TRBD1 (6 bases). The germline gives CDR1 MDHEN, CDR2 SYDVKM. The CDR3 runs to 14 residues. V dropped 10 bases and J dropped 3 bases, with 15 bases sitting between them. The CDR3 DNA reads as TGTGCCACCCAAGGGGGGGTGCCTAATGAAAAACTGTTTTTT. Protein product: CATQGGVPNEKLFF.

This clone is a singleton in its sample. The chain joins TRBV27 to TRBJ1-2, with 9 bases that match TRBD1. CDR3 length equals 14 residues. V dropped 6 bases and J dropped 3; count of bases not matched to a gene: 5. Looked up from germline, CDR1 is MNHEY and CDR2 is SMNVEV (reference sequence). CDR3 coding DNA: TGTGCCAGCAGCAGGGACAGGGAGGACTATGGCTACACCTTC. Protein product: CASSRDREDYGYTF.

The count of this clone is one. This chain uses TRBV6-5 with TRBJ2-7; the D gene is possibly TRBD2 (6 bases). The CDR3 loop spans 14 amino acids. Per germline, CDR1 MNHEY and CDR2 SVGAGI. V lost 6 bases and J lost 9, with 21 bases in between. This CDR3 reads CASREGVLTVAQYF. DNA for the CDR3: TGTGCCAGCAGGGAGGGCGTTCTGACGGTCGCGCAGTACTTC.

This chain joins TRBV7-3 and TRBJ2-2, with D tentatively TRBD2 (6 bases). The CDR3 sequence is 15 residues long. Between the trimmed V and J ends, which lost 0 bases and 7 bases, there was a span of 12 bases. Germline CDR1 and CDR2: SGHTA and FQGTGA. The CDR3 DNA sequence: TGTGCCAGCAGCTTAACAGGGGCGCGGGGCGGGGAGCTGTTTTTT. It is translated as CASSLTGARGGELFF.

This clone has just one count. The rearrangement joins TRBV5-1 to TRBJ1-1; tentative D call: TRBD1 (5 bases). The CDR3 consists of 16 residues. Trimming stripped 0 bases from V and 5 bases from J, with 17 bases between. Germline CDR1 SGHRS, CDR2 YFSETQ. CDR3 nucleotide sequence: TGCGCCAGCAGCTTGGTAGAAGGGCAGGGAAGAACTGAAGCTTTCTTT. Amino acids: CASSLVEGQGRTEAFF.